A selection of T cell receptor beta chains follows, all from one sample in a study of Ad26.COV2.S vaccination and SARS-CoV-2 variants. Assay: immunoSEQ multiplex PCR; the TCRdb copy retains only in-frame clones and omits some. In the table there are more than 300,000 clones, about 89% of which are singletons. Sample: peripheral blood, taken in a trial of Ad26.COV2.S vaccine versus placebo. All receptors derive from a person aged 18-60 years who received the Ad26.COV2.S COVID-19 vaccine or a placebo. CDR3s leave out the opening cysteine and the closing phenylalanine or tryptophan.

TRBJ2-2 | TRBV30 | AWSWTSSTGELF
TRBJ2-1 | TRBV7-2 | ASSLSGGDYNEQF
TRBJ1-1 | TRBV3-1/TRBV3-2 | ASSQDMNTEAF
TRBJ2-7 | TRBV11-2 | ASSLRGGSSYEQY
TRBJ2-7 | TRBV25-1 | ASSRGNAYEQY
TRBJ2-2 | TRBV5-1 | ASSFGQGVTGELF
TRBJ1-1 | TRBV4-2 | ASSPMTGGAF
TRBJ2-2 | TRBV7-9 | ASSPIGGRRNTGELF
TRBJ2-7 | TRBV2 | ASRIADVEQY
TRBJ2-5 | TRBV10-3 | AISDSGTKETQY
TRBJ2-1 | TRBV28 | ASGGSLNEQF
TRBJ2-1 | TRBV29-1 | SVEGMEMAANFNEQF
TRBJ2-7 | TRBV13 | ASSSAGRSSEQY
TRBJ2-1 | TRBV5-1 | ASSLKGLAGTYNEQF
TRBJ2-7 | TRBV27 | ASRSGLGFDEQY
TRBJ2-3 | TRBV3-1/TRBV3-2 | ASSRAGIITDTQY
TRBJ2-7 | TRBV2 | ASEEPGVYEQY
TRBJ2-2 | TRBV7-2 | ASSLGPGSTGELF
TRBJ2-1 | TRBV3-1/TRBV3-2 | ASKGTGNEQF
TRBJ2-7 | TRBV27 | ASSSGSSYEQY
TRBJ1-1 | TRBV18 | ASSTGGGDTEAF
TRBJ1-5 | TRBV6-5 | ASGTYINQPQH
TRBJ2-2 | TRBV10-3 | AISGGGGEDTGELF
TRBJ2-3 | TRBV12-3/TRBV12-4 | ASSSLRTDTQY
TRBJ1-1 | TRBV6-6 | ASSYQDGGNTEAF
TRBJ2-1 | TRBV27 | ASSTQLAASYNEQF
TRBJ2-2 | TRBV7-7 | ASSPTGLNTGELF
TRBJ2-2 | TRBV9 | ASNIQGTGELF
TRBJ1-6 | TRBV7-8 | ASSHAGTGKSPLH
TRBJ2-7 | TRBV6-1 | ASSEVQGWH
TRBJ2-7 | TRBV28 | ASSLGGEQY
TRBJ2-4 | TRBV28 | ASSLPQGAIQY
TRBJ2-1 | TRBV30 | AGQGTYNEQF
TRBJ2-1 | TRBV3-1/TRBV3-2 | ASSLLAGVSEQF
TRBJ2-7 | TRBV6-1 | ASSESWTADYEQY
TRBJ2-7 | TRBV12-3/TRBV12-4 | ASSGQSREQY
TRBJ2-7 | TRBV18 | ASSIGDGVYEQY
TRBJ1-2 | TRBV20-1 | SASRDIEPLQDGYT
TRBJ1-1 | TRBV19 | ASSWQGNTEAF
TRBJ1-1 | TRBV18 | ASSPIGQGNTEAF
TRBJ1-5 | TRBV27 | ASSPSRGHSNQPQH
TRBJ1-5 | TRBV2 | ASSEGYNQPQH
TRBJ2-4 | TRBV28 | ASSLGAEIAKNIQY
TRBJ2-2 | TRBV25-1 | ASSEGTGYTGELF